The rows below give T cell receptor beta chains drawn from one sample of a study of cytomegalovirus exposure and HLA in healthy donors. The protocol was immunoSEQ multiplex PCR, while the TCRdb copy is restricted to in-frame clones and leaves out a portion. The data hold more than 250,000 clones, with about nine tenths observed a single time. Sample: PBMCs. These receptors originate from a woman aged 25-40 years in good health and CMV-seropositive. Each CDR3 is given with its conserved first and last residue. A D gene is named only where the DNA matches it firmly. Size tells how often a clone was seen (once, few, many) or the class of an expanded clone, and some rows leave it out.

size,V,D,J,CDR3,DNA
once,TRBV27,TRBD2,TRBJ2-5,CASSWAGTSVETQYF,TGTGCCAGCAGTTGGGCCGGGACTAGTGTAGAGACCCAGTACTTC
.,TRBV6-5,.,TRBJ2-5,CASSYDQETQYF,TGTGCCAGCAGTTACGATCAAGAGACCCAGTACTTC
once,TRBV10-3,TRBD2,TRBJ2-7,CAISELRSGGFYEQYF,TGTGCCATCAGTGAACTGCGTAGCGGGGGGTTCTACGAGCAGTACTTC
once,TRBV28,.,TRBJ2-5,CASTPTRQETQYF,TGTGCCAGCACCCCGACTAGACAAGAGACCCAGTACTTC
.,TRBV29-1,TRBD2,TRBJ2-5,CSVERGGRYQETQYF,TGCAGCGTTGAAAGAGGCGGGAGATACCAAGAGACCCAGTACTTC
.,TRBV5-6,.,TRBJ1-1,CASSPTGGLEAFF,TGTGCCAGCAGCCCGACGGGCGGGCTAGAAGCTTTCTTT
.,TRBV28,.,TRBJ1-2,CASSTTWTLYNYGYTF,TGTGCCAGCAGCACGACATGGACGCTCTATAACTATGGCTACACCTTC
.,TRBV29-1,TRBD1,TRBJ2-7,CSAGDRGYGEQYF,TGCAGCGCAGGGGACAGGGGATATGGCGAGCAGTACTTC
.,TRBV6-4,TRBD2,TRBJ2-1,CASGESGRTYNEQFF,TGTGCCAGCGGCGAGAGCGGGAGAACCTACAATGAGCAGTTCTTC
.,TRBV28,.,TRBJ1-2,CASSSDAGGSGYTF,TGTGCCAGCAGTTCCGACGCTGGGGGTAGTGGCTACACCTTC
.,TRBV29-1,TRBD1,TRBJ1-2,CSVAGGHNYGYTF,TGCAGCGTCGCAGGGGGGCACAACTATGGCTACACCTTC
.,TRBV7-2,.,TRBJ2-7,CASSFSREEQYF,TGTGCCAGCAGCTTTTCGCGCGAAGAGCAGTACTTC
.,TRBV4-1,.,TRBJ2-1,CASSHSPGQTGSYNEQFF,TGCGCCAGCAGCCACTCCCCCGGACAGACTGGTTCCTACAATGAGCAGTTCTTC
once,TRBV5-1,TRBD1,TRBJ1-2,CASSTDRDPLYGYTF,TGCGCCAGCAGTACTGACAGGGACCCTTTGTATGGCTACACCTTC
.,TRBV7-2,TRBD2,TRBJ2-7,CASSLEQGRDEQYF,TGTGCCAGCAGCTTAGAACAAGGGAGGGATGAGCAGTACTTC
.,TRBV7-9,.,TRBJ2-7,CASSPPAYYEQYF,TGTGCCAGCAGCCCGCCAGCGTACTACGAGCAGTACTTC
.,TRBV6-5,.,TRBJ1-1,CASNLGQTSRKAFF,TGTGCCAGCAACCTAGGACAGACTAGTAGGAAAGCTTTCTTT
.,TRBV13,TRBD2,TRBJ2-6,CASRPPAGASSGANVLTF,TGTGCCAGCAGACCTCCTGCGGGAGCCTCCTCTGGGGCCAACGTCCTGACTTTC
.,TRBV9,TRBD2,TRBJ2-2,CASSVALATSGGSGELFF,TGTGCCAGCAGCGTAGCTTTGGCTACTAGCGGGGGGTCCGGGGAGCTGTTTTTT
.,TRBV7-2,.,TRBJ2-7,CASSFNGRGRQYF,TGTGCCAGCAGCTTTAACGGGCGCGGTCGGCAGTACTTC
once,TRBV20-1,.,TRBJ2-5,CSALKETQYF,TGCAGTGCTTTGAAAGAGACCCAGTACTTC
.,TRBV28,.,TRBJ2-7,CASSSARDYYEQYF,TGTGCCAGCAGTTCCGCCAGAGATTACTACGAGCAGTACTTC
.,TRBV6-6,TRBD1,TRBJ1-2,CASSTKRGPHGYTF,TGTGCCAGCAGTACGAAAAGGGGGCCCCATGGCTACACCTTC
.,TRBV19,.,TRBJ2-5,CASSIGGSQETQYF,TGTGCCAGTAGTATCGGGGGCTCCCAAGAGACCCAGTACTTC
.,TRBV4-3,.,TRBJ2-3,CASSPGGGIGTDTQYF,TGCGCCAGCAGCCCCGGTGGGGGGATCGGCACAGATACGCAGTATTTT
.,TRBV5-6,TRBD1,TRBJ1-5,CASSADRGNQPQHF,TGTGCCAGCAGCGCCGACAGGGGCAATCAGCCCCAGCATTTT
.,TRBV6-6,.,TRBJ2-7,CASSYSDMGWAYEQYF,TGTGCCAGCAGTTACTCGGATATGGGATGGGCCTACGAGCAGTACTTC
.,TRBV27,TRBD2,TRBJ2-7,CASSLGLAGGREQYF,TGTGCCAGCAGTTTGGGACTAGCGGGAGGACGCGAGCAGTACTTC
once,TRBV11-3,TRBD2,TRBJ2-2,CASSETSAGGELFF,TGTGCCAGCAGCGAGACTAGCGCGGGCGGGGAGCTGTTTTTT
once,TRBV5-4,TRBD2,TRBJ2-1,CASSGLAGVEQFF,TGTGCCAGCAGCGGGCTAGCGGGGGTTGAGCAGTTCTTC
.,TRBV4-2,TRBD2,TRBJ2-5,CASSRFSGGYQETQYF,TGTGCCAGCAGCCGGTTTAGCGGGGGCTACCAAGAGACCCAGTACTTC
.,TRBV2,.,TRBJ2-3,CASPTAGRADTQYF,TGTGCCAGCCCTACGGCGGGGAGAGCAGATACGCAGTATTTT
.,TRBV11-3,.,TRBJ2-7,CASSLDGGGTYEQYF,TGTGCCAGCAGCTTAGATGGGGGTGGGACCTACGAGCAGTACTTC
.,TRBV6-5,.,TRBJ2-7,CASSPDWASYEQYF,TGTGCCAGCAGCCCTGACTGGGCCTCCTACGAGCAGTACTTC
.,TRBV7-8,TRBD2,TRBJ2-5,CASSLVYRTSGSLQETQYF,TGTGCCAGCAGCTTAGTATACCGCACTAGCGGGAGCCTTCAAGAGACCCAGTACTTC
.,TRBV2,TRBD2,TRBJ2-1,CASSRTSGGIVANEQFF,TGTGCCAGCAGTCGGACTAGCGGGGGGATCGTGGCCAATGAGCAGTTCTTC
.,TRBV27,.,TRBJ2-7,CASSFASGYEQYF,TGTGCCAGCAGTTTCGCTAGTGGGTACGAGCAGTACTTC
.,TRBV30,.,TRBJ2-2,CAWSGGSANTGELFF,TGTGCCTGGAGTGGGGGCAGCGCGAACACCGGGGAGCTGTTTTTT
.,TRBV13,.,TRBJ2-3,CASSFSRRAPDTQYF,TGTGCCAGCAGCTTTTCCCGCAGGGCCCCAGATACGCAGTATTTT
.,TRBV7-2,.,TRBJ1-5,CASSLLRDQPQHF,TGTGCCAGCAGCTTATTAAGGGATCAGCCCCAGCATTTT
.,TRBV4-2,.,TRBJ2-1,CASSQDSSWQFF,TGTGCCAGCAGCCAAGACAGTTCCTGGCAGTTCTTC
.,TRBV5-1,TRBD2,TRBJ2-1,CASSLDSGGSWYNEQFF,TGCGCCAGCAGCTTGGATAGCGGGGGCTCCTGGTACAATGAGCAGTTCTTC
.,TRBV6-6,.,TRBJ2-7,CASQLQQGLGEQYF,TGTGCCAGTCAGTTACAACAGGGTCTGGGGGAGCAGTACTTC
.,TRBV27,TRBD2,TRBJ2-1,CASSTVAGRYNEQFF,TGTGCCAGCAGTACCGTAGCGGGTCGTTACAATGAGCAGTTCTTC
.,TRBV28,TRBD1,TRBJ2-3,CASSFAGQGSDTQYF,TGTGCCAGCAGTTTCGCGGGACAGGGTTCAGATACGCAGTATTTT
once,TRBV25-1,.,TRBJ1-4,CASSGKRKLFF,TGTGCCAGCAGTGGTAAAAGAAAACTGTTTTTT
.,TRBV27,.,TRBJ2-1,CASSFQAGEQFF,TGTGCCAGCAGTTTTCAAGCTGGTGAGCAGTTCTTC
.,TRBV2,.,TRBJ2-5,CASSPTEETQYF,TGTGCCAGCAGCCCGACGGAAGAGACCCAGTACTTC
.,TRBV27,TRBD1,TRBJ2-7,CASSLIGTGNEQYF,TGTGCCAGCTCGCTTATCGGGACAGGGAACGAGCAGTACTTC
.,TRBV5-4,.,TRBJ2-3,CASSPLRRDSSTDTQYF,TGTGCCAGCAGCCCCCTCCGAAGGGACTCTAGCACAGATACGCAGTATTTT
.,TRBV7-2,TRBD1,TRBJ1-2,CASSAMTGMRGYTF,TGTGCCAGCAGCGCAATGACAGGGATGAGAGGCTACACCTTC
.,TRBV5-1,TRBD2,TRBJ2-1,CASSFGLAGGGEQFF,TGCGCCAGCAGCTTCGGACTAGCGGGAGGGGGTGAGCAGTTCTTC
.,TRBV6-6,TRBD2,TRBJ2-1,CASLAGPSSYNEQFF,TGTGCCAGTCTAGCGGGGCCTAGCTCCTACAATGAGCAGTTCTTC
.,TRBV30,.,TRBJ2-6,CAWTRKRSGANVLTF,TGTGCCTGGACTCGGAAGCGCTCTGGGGCCAACGTCCTGACTTTC